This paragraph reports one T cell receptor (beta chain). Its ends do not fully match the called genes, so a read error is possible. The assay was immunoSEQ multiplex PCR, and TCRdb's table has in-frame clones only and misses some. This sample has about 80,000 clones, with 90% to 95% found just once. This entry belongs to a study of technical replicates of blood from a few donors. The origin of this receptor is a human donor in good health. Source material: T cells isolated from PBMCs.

CDR3 nucleotides: TGTGCCAGCAGCCCCCGGACTAGCGGGAGCACCGAGGAGCTGTTTTTT. This gives the protein CASSPRTSGSTEELFF. This sequence joins TRBV11-3 and TRBJ2-2, with 13 bases lining up with TRBD2. Germline V gene lookup returns CDR1 SGHNT and CDR2 YENEEA. The CDR3 length is 16 residues.